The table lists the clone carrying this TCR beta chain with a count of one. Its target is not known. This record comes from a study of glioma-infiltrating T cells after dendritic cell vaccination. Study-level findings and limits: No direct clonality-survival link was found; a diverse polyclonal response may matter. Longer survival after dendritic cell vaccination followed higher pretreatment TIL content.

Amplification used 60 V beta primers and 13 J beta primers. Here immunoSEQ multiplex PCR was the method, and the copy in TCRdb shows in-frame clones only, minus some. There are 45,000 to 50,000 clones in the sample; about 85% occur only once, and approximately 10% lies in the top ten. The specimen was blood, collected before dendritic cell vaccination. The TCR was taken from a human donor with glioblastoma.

The chain's CDR3 is CASSVAGQGANEQFF. In DNA, the CDR3 is TGTGCCAGCAGCGTAGCGGGACAGGGGGCTAATGAGCAGTTCTTC. The V gene is TRBV9, the J gene TRBJ2-1, with 12 bases fitting TRBD1. The J segment lost 7 bases and the V segment lost 0 bases, leaving 2 bases of the junction unmatched. Germline CDR1 and CDR2: SGDLS and YYNGEE. The CDR3 consists of 15 residues.